A selection of T cell receptor beta chains follows, all from one sample in a study of blood T cell repertoires in COVID-19. Generated by immunoSEQ multiplex PCR, the TCRdb table keeps only in-frame clones and is missing some. Among roughly 150,000 clones listed, 80% to 90% were seen once. The specimen sequenced was peripheral blood. The source is a woman aged 65 to 85 with COVID-19, enrolled during active disease. The CDR3 runs from the conserved cysteine through the conserved F or W. The D gene is left open where the match is weak. The size of a clone is reported for some rows only, either as once, few or many, or as a class for expanded clones.

d_call	j_call	v_call	clone_size	cdr3_nt	cdr3_aa
.	TRBJ2-7	TRBV6-2/TRBV6-3	.	TGTGCCAGCAGCAGACAGCCCCCTTACGAGCAGTACTTC	CASSRQPPYEQYF
.	TRBJ1-4	TRBV5-1	.	TGCGCCAGCAGCTTGGGACAGGTTGGGGAAAAACTGTTTTTT	CASSLGQVGEKLFF
TRBD2	TRBJ2-2	TRBV6-1	.	TGTGCCAGCAGTGAAGCGTTCGTCTGGACTAGCGGGGGCCTGTCAGGGGAGCTGTTTTTT	CASSEAFVWTSGGLSGELFF
.	TRBJ1-2	TRBV28	.	TGTGCCAGCAGTTTATGGGGGGCGGATGGCTACACCTTC	CASSLWGADGYTF
TRBD1	TRBJ2-1	TRBV11-2	.	TGTGCCAGCAGCTTAATGGGGACAGGGGGATGGGATGAGCAGTTCTTC	CASSLMGTGGWDEQFF
.	TRBJ2-3	TRBV15	once	TGTGCCACCAGCAGAGCCCCGGGACTCACGCAGTATTTT	CATSRAPGLTQYF
TRBD1	TRBJ1-1	TRBV28	.	TGTGCCAGCAGCTGGGGAACAGGGGGCGGATTTGAAGCTTTCTTT	CASSWGTGGGFEAFF
TRBD1	TRBJ1-2	TRBV15	.	TGTGCCACCAGCAGGGATGGACAGGGGAACTATGGCTACACCTTC	CATSRDGQGNYGYTF
TRBD1	TRBJ2-7	TRBV28	.	TGTGCCAGCCGGGACAGGGTCTACGAGCAGTACTTC	CASRDRVYEQYF
.	TRBJ2-6	TRBV28	.	TGTGCCAGCAGGTCCAGCTCTGGGGCCAACGTCCTGACTTTC	CASRSSSGANVLTF
.	TRBJ1-3	TRBV10-3	.	TGTGCCATCAGCCCGGACTGGAGCTCTGGAAACACCATATATTTT	CAISPDWSSGNTIYF
TRBD1	TRBJ1-1	TRBV6-5	few	TGTGCCAGCAGTTACTCGATGGGCAGGGGGGCTTTCTTT	CASSYSMGRGAFF
TRBD1	TRBJ1-2	TRBV28	.	TGTGCCAGCAGCCCACAGGGGCGTGACTATGGCTACACCTTC	CASSPQGRDYGYTF
.	TRBJ2-2	TRBV5-1	once	TGCGCCAGCAGTCTGCGTTCAGGGGCCACGTCAACCGGGGAGCTGTTTTTT	CASSLRSGATSTGELFF
TRBD1	TRBJ2-6	TRBV7-3	.	TGTGCCAGCAGCCCCCCGGGACAGGGGGCGCGTGGGGCCAACGTCCTGACTTTC	CASSPPGQGARGANVLTF